The T cell receptor (beta chain) described here comes from a study of blood T cell repertoires in COVID-19 (dated by TCRdb to about 2020). About the study as a whole: Samples covering the acute and convalescent phases of COVID-19 were provided by collaborators in the United States, Italy and Spain. The prospective study material was composed of cDNA or gDNA derived from T cells, B-cell-depleted T cells, or PBMCs. Deeply sampled blood TCRbeta repertoires from subjects exposed to, actively infected with, or recovered from COVID-19 were included in the dataset. A freely available public database, intended as a resource for researchers studying the immune response to SARS-CoV-2, is where the repertoires were released. The samples were drawn from two sources: the first 160 participants of the ongoing ImmuneRACE study, and 950 to 1,500 subjects contributed by 6 global collaborators. A de-identified subject ID, COVID-19 status, age in years and sex were almost always included in the sample metadata. Where available, HLA class I and class II types were obtained from metadata supplied by the sample provider rather than from assay-based typing. The full study reports these points: How much clinical and demographic metadata was included differed by source and by participant, and the metadata was provided uncurated.

Collaborating institutions collected whole blood in K2EDTA tubes following their own protocols. Collaborator samples were shipped for TCRbeta analysis as frozen whole blood, isolated PBMCs, or DNA extracted from either sample type. On this clone itself: This clone's antigen is unknown. Base quality data are lacking; no much larger clone is found one base away.

TCRbeta CDR3 regions were amplified from genomic DNA using the immunoSEQ Assay, a bias-controlled multiplex PCR. As for how the authors treated the data: The number of nucleated cells in each sample was estimated from the amplification of reference gene primers within the assay. To quantify the absolute abundance of each unique TCRbeta CDR3 rearrangement, sequence reads were collapsed and filtered. Productive Simpson clonality was computed per sample as the square root of Simpson's diversity index over productive rearrangements. Sourced from immuneACCESS, this table was stored by TCRdb with only in-frame sequences that have V and J called. A share of the clones is absent; for the studies checked, an unresolved V gene accounts for under half, and the remainder has no known explanation. V, J and clone size are taken as reported in that table, and D and trimming were inferred from the DNA itself. This sample comprises about 140,000 clones, about 91% of them detected only once. The top ten hold about 28% of the sample.

Sequencing was carried out using peripheral blood. This receptor was obtained from a human donor in a cohort sampled during active COVID-19.

The CDR3 region reads CATGQGARGYGYTF. The nucleotide sequence is TGTGCCACCGGCCAGGGGGCTAGGGGCTATGGCTACACCTTC. The chain was built from TRBV6-5 and TRBJ1-2; 8 central bases correspond to TRBD1. Counted from cysteine to phenylalanine, this CDR3 has 14 amino acids. Only CDR3 DNA is held: 42 bases, read in frame from base 1. V loses 10 bases at its end and J loses 4 bases; junction bases beyond the gene matches: 11. From a lookup of the germline V gene, CDR1 and CDR2 are MNHEY and SVGAGI.